The rows below give T cell receptor beta chains drawn from one sample of a study of shared clonotypes between healthy human individuals. The protocol was immunoSEQ multiplex PCR, while the TCRdb copy is restricted to in-frame clones and leaves out a portion. The table has about 680,000 clones, roughly 78% seen once; the top ten hold approximately 2%. Sequenced sample: memory CD4+ T cells sorted from blood. Receptors were obtained from a woman younger than 45 in good health. CDR3s include the opening cysteine and the closing phenylalanine or tryptophan. D genes are given only for firm matches. Clone size appears in some rows only: once, few, many, or a class for an expanded clone.

size,V,J,D,DNA,CDR3
.,TRBV11-3,TRBJ2-5,.,TGTGCCAGCAGCTTAGGTCAGAGTCTTCAAGAGACCCAGTACTTC,CASSLGQSLQETQYF
.,TRBV6-1,TRBJ2-1,.,TGTGCCAGCAGGGCTCTGGCCGGCCCCCACAATGAGCAGTTCTTC,CASRALAGPHNEQFF
.,TRBV7-1,TRBJ2-6,TRBD2,TGTGCCAGCAGCTCGTTGGGGACTAGGGAAACTGGGGCCAACGTCCTGACTTTC,CASSSLGTRETGANVLTF
.,TRBV28,TRBJ2-7,.,TGTGCCAGCACAGGGTGGGGGTACGAGCAGTACTTC,CASTGWGYEQYF
.,TRBV21-1,TRBJ2-2,.,TGTGCCAGCAGCAGCGACTGGGTAAACGGAATGGGCTTAAACACCGGGGAGCTGTTTTTT,CASSSDWVNGMGLNTGELFF
.,TRBV18,TRBJ2-7,.,TGTGCCAGCTCACGAGCCGCCTACGAGCAGTACTTC,CASSRAAYEQYF
once,TRBV11-2,TRBJ1-2,.,TGTGCCAGCAGCTTAACGTCAGATAACTATGGCTACACCTTC,CASSLTSDNYGYTF
few,TRBV14,TRBJ1-6,.,TGTGCCAGCAGCACGGGGATGAATAATTCACCCCTCCACTTT,CASSTGMNNSPLHF
.,TRBV5-1,TRBJ2-5,TRBD1,TGCGCCAGCAACCCGACAGGGTATTTTGGGGAGACCCAGTACTTC,CASNPTGYFGETQYF
.,TRBV6-1,TRBJ2-1,TRBD2,TGTGCCAGCGGAACTAGCGGGAGGGCCGATGAGCAGTTCTTC,CASGTSGRADEQFF
.,TRBV10-2,TRBJ1-2,.,TGCGCCAGCAGTGATTACGTCGCCAGAATCGGCGGCTACACCTTC,CASSDYVARIGGYTF
.,TRBV7-9,TRBJ1-1,.,TGTGCCAGCAGCTTTGACGAAGACACTGAAGCTTTCTTT,CASSFDEDTEAFF
few,TRBV19,TRBJ1-5,TRBD1,TGTGCCAGTAGTAGACAGGGGGCGGGCAATCAGCCCCAGCATTTT,CASSRQGAGNQPQHF
once,TRBV4-1,TRBJ1-2,.,TGCGCCAGCAGTCCTTTCGTTGGAGTCAATAACTATGGCTACACCTTC,CASSPFVGVNNYGYTF
few,TRBV28,TRBJ2-7,TRBD1,TGTGCCAGCAAGTGGGGACAGGGGGCTCTCGAGCAGTACTTC,CASKWGQGALEQYF
.,TRBV29-1,TRBJ1-2,TRBD1,TGCAGCGTTGGGGACAGCCCTGATGGCTACACCTTC,CSVGDSPDGYTF
.,TRBV19,TRBJ1-5,.,TGTGCCAGTAGCCTGCAGGGGTCCCATTATCAGCCCCAGCATTTT,CASSLQGSHYQPQHF
.,TRBV5-4,TRBJ2-1,TRBD2,TGTGCCAGCAGCCCTTCGGGCGGGAGTATCACGTACAATGAGCAGTTCTTC,CASSPSGGSITYNEQFF
.,TRBV18,TRBJ2-1,.,TGTGCCAGCTCAGTCACAGGCAATGAGCAGTTCTTC,CASSVTGNEQFF
.,TRBV5-4,TRBJ2-5,TRBD2,TGTGCCAGCAGCTCAAAGCAGGTAGCGGGAGAGACCCAGTACTTC,CASSSKQVAGETQYF
.,TRBV6-6,TRBJ1-5,TRBD1,TGTGCCAGCAGTGCCCACCAAGTACCAGGGGGGGAGCCCCAGCATTTT,CASSAHQVPGGEPQHF
.,TRBV9,TRBJ2-2,.,TGTGCCAGCAGCGTAGACCCGGGACCTAACACCGGGGAGCTGTTTTTT,CASSVDPGPNTGELFF
.,TRBV28,TRBJ2-7,TRBD2,TGTGCCAGCAGTTTATTTGGCGGGAGGCGGTACGAGCAGTACTTC,CASSLFGGRRYEQYF
.,TRBV18,TRBJ2-2,TRBD1,TGTGCCAGCTCACAGGACAGGGGGCGCTGGGTGACCGGGGAGCTGTTTTTT,CASSQDRGRWVTGELFF
.,TRBV9,TRBJ1-4,.,TGTGCCAGCAGCGTAGAGAGGGGGGAGAATGAAAAACTGTTTTTT,CASSVERGENEKLFF
.,TRBV7-2,TRBJ1-4,.,TGTGCCAGCAGCTTAGGGACGGGGGAAAAACTGTTTTTT,CASSLGTGEKLFF
.,TRBV28,TRBJ2-7,TRBD2,TGTGCCAGCAGTAGCCCCGGGACTAGGGAATCCTACGAGCAGTACTTC,CASSSPGTRESYEQYF